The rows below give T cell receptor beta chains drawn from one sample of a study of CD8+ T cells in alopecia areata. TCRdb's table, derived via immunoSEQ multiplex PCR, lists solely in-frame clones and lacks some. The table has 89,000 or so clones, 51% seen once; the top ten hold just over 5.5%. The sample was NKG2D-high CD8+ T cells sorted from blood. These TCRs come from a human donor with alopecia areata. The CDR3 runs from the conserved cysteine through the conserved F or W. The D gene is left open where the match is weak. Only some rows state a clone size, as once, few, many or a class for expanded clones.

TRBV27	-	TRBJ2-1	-	TGTGCCAGCGGGAGCGGCGGTACCTACAATGAGCAGTTCTTC	CASGSGGTYNEQFF
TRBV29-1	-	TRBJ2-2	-	TGCAGCGTTGAACTCCGGGACTCCGGGGAGCTGTTTTTT	CSVELRDSGELFF
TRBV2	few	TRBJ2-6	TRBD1	TGTGCCAGCCCCCGGGACAGGCTCGCTGGGGCCAACGTCCTGACTTTC	CASPRDRLAGANVLTF
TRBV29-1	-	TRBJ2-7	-	TGCAGCGTAACACCGGGACGTGGCAGGAACTCCTACGAGCAGTACTTC	CSVTPGRGRNSYEQYF
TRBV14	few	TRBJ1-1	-	TGTGCCAGCAGCCAAGTAACGGCAGGAGGAGAAGCTTTCTTT	CASSQVTAGGEAFF
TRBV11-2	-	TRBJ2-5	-	TGTGCCAGCAGCGTAAGGACATCGGAGACCCAGTACTTC	CASSVRTSETQYF
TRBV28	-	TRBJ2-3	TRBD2	TGTGCCAGCAGTTTAGTCCTAGCGGGAGCAGATACGCAGTATTTT	CASSLVLAGADTQYF
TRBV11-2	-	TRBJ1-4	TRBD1	TGTGCCAGCAGCTCGACAGGGAGAAATGAAAAACTGTTTTTT	CASSSTGRNEKLFF
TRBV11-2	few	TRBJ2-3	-	TGTGCCAGTGCCGGCTATAGGACGCAGTATTTT	CASAGYRTQYF
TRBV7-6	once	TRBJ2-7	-	TGTGCCAGCTCGAGTAGCGGAGCCTACGAGCAGTACTTC	CASSSSGAYEQYF
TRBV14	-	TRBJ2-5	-	TGTGCCAGCAGCCAGCTCGGACACCAAGAGACCCAGTACTTC	CASSQLGHQETQYF
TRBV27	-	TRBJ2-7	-	TGTGCCAGCAGTTTAAAACAGGGAGACGAGCAGTACTTC	CASSLKQGDEQYF
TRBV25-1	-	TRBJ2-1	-	TGTGCCAGCAGTGACGGGGACTCCTACAATGAGCAGTTCTTC	CASSDGDSYNEQFF
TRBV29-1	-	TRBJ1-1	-	TGCAGCGTTGAAAAGGCGGAGGGGGCTTTCTTT	CSVEKAEGAFF
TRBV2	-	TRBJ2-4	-	TGTGCCAGCAGTAGGGAGACGTATTCAAACATTCAGTACTTC	CASSRETYSNIQYF
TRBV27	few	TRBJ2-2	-	TGTGCCAGCAGTCTTCGGGACGCCACCGGGGAGCTGTTTTTT	CASSLRDATGELFF
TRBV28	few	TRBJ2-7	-	TGTGCCAGCAGTTTAGGCAGGGCTTACGAGCAGTACTTC	CASSLGRAYEQYF
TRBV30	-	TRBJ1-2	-	TGTGCCTGGGGTATTGGGGGCGGCGGCTACACCTTC	CAWGIGGGGYTF
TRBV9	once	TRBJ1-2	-	TGTGCCAGCAGCGTATTGAGTCAGTCAAACTATGGCTACACCTTC	CASSVLSQSNYGYTF
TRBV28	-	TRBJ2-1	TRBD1	TGTGCCAGCAGTTCATCCACAGGGGGCTGGTATGAGCAGTTCTTC	CASSSSTGGWYEQFF
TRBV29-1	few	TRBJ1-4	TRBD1	TGCAGCGTGAGCGCCCCGACAGGGGGCGAGGGAAAACTGTTTTTT	CSVSAPTGGEGKLFF
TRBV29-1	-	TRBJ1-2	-	TGCAGCGCCGTTGAGGGCTCTAACTATGGCTACACCTTC	CSAVEGSNYGYTF
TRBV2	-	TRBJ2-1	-	TGTGCCAGCAGTGCATATCTAGGGGCCTACAATGAGCAGTTCTTC	CASSAYLGAYNEQFF
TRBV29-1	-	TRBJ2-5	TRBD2	TGCAGCGTTGACCGACTAGCGGGAGGGCTGGAGACCCAGTACTTC	CSVDRLAGGLETQYF
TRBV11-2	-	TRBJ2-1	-	TGTGCCAGCAGCTTTACAGGATACAAGGGGAATGAGCAGTTCTTC	CASSFTGYKGNEQFF
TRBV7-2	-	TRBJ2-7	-	TGTGCCAGCAGCTTAGACCCCGGGCTAGCTGACTCCTACGAGCAGTACTTC	CASSLDPGLADSYEQYF
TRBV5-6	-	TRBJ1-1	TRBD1	TGTGCCAGCAGCCCGACAGGGTCCACTGAAGCTTTCTTT	CASSPTGSTEAFF
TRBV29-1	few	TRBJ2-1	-	TGCAGCGTTGATGGCGGTTACTACAATGAGCAGTTCTTC	CSVDGGYYNEQFF
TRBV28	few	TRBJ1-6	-	TGTGCCAGCAGTTTTACAGGGAGTTCACCCCTCCACTTT	CASSFTGSSPLHF
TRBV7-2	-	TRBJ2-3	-	TGTGCCAGCAGCTTAGTTGTCGAGGGCACAGATACGCAGTATTTT	CASSLVVEGTDTQYF
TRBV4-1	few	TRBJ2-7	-	TGCGCCAGCAGCCACCAAAGACAAGACGAGCAGTACTTC	CASSHQRQDEQYF
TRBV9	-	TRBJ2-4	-	TGTGCCAGCAGCGCAGGGGAGGGCATTCAGTACTTC	CASSAGEGIQYF
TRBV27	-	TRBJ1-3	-	TGTGCCAGCAGTCTCCTGGGGGGTACTGGAAACACCATATATTTT	CASSLLGGTGNTIYF
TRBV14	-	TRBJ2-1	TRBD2	TGTGCCAGCAGCTTCTGGGCGGGAGGGCAGTTCTTC	CASSFWAGGQFF
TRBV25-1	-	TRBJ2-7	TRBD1	TGTGCCAGCAATCGGACAGGGAATACCTACGAGCAGTACTTC	CASNRTGNTYEQYF
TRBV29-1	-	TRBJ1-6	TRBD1	TGCAGCGTTATTACAGGGGAATATTCACCCCTCCACTTT	CSVITGEYSPLHF
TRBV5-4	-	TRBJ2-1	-	TGTGCCAGCAGCCGCATAGAGGCTGAGCAGTTCTTC	CASSRIEAEQFF
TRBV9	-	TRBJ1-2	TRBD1	TGTGCCAGCAGCGCTCGGACAGGCTTGAACTATGGCTACACCTTC	CASSARTGLNYGYTF
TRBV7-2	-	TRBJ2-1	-	TGTGCCAGCAGCTTAGGAGCAGATGAGCAGTTCTTC	CASSLGADEQFF
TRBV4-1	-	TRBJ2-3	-	TGCGCCAGCAGCCAAGTACTCGAGGGGGTAGGGATCGGCACAGATACGCAGTATTTT	CASSQVLEGVGIGTDTQYF
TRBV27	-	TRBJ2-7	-	TGTGCCAGCAGAGCGACTCTAGCGAACTACGAGCAGTACTTC	CASRATLANYEQYF
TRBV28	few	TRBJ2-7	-	TGTGCCAGCAGTCCGTCAGGAAACGAGCAGTACTTC	CASSPSGNEQYF
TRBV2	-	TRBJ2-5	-	TGTGCCAGCATTGGGAGACAGCAAGAGACCCAGTACTTC	CASIGRQQETQYF
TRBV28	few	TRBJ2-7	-	TGTGCCAGCAGTGACATGGGGAGCTCCTACGAGCAGTACTTC	CASSDMGSSYEQYF
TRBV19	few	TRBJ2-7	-	TGTGCCAGTAGTATGGGTCAGGGCCCCTACGAGCAGTACTTC	CASSMGQGPYEQYF
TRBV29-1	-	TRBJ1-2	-	TGCAGCGTTGAAGTAGAAGGATATGGTCCCCCGGGATATGGCTACACCTTC	CSVEVEGYGPPGYGYTF
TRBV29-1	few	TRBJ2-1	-	TGCAGCGTGCCCTTGGCACCTTCCTACAATGAGCAGTTCTTC	CSVPLAPSYNEQFF
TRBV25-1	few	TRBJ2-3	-	TGTGCCAGCGGGTGGGACGGCAGCACAGATACGCAGTATTTT	CASGWDGSTDTQYF
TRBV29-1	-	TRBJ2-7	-	TGCAGCGCGGGACGTAGATGGGTGCAGTACTTC	CSAGRRWVQYF
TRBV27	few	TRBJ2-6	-	TGTGCCAGCAGTTTCAGGGCTGGGGCCAACGTCCTGACTTTC	CASSFRAGANVLTF
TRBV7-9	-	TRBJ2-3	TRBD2	TGTGCCAGCAGCTTAGAGGCTAGCGGGGCCGCAGATACGCAGTATTTT	CASSLEASGAADTQYF
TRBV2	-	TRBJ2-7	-	TGTGCCAGCAGTGAAGGGTTCGCCGAGCAGTACTTC	CASSEGFAEQYF
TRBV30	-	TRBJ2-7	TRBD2	TGTGCCTGGAGAGGTATCAGGTCTAGCGGGAGAAGTTCCTACGAGCAGTACTTC	CAWRGIRSSGRSSYEQYF
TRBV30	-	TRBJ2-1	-	TGTGCCTGGAGGAAACATGAGCAGTTCTTC	CAWRKHEQFF
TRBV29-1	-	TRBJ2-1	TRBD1	TGCAGCGTTGAAGTTTTGGCAGGGGGCGTTGGCGATGAGCAGTTCTTC	CSVEVLAGGVGDEQFF
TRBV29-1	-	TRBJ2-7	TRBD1	TGCAGCGTTGAATCGGGACAGGGTTTCCACGAGCAGTACTTC	CSVESGQGFHEQYF